This is a list of T cell receptor beta chains from one sample in a study of T cell responses to AZD1222 COVID-19 vaccine. The data were produced by immunoSEQ multiplex PCR, yet TCRdb's version contains in-frame clones alone and is incomplete. The sample yields 140,000 to 150,000 clones, over 85% seen once. This sample comprised peripheral blood, obtained on day 0 of AZD1222 vaccination. Every receptor here comes from an adult in good health. CDR3s leave out the opening cysteine and the closing phenylalanine or tryptophan. The D gene is left open where the match is weak.

J gene: TRBJ1-4
V gene: TRBV6-5
D gene: NA
CDR3 protein: ASNAPPTNEKLF

J gene: TRBJ2-7
V gene: TRBV7-2
D gene: NA
CDR3 protein: ASSVTGIGEQY

J gene: TRBJ1-1
V gene: TRBV3-1/TRBV3-2
D gene: NA
CDR3 protein: ASSQDVARANTEAF

J gene: TRBJ2-7
V gene: TRBV28
D gene: NA
CDR3 protein: ASLERGNAYEQY

J gene: TRBJ1-1
V gene: TRBV19
D gene: NA
CDR3 protein: ASIEGGVGTEAF

J gene: TRBJ1-2
V gene: TRBV3-1/TRBV3-2
D gene: NA
CDR3 protein: ASSQDLESTNYGYT

J gene: TRBJ1-1
V gene: TRBV20-1
D gene: NA
CDR3 protein: SASRGMVGAEAF

J gene: TRBJ1-2
V gene: TRBV28
D gene: TRBD1
CDR3 protein: ASSLIRDRGISNYGYT

J gene: TRBJ2-3
V gene: TRBV19
D gene: TRBD2
CDR3 protein: ASSGGTSGRASDTQY

J gene: TRBJ1-1
V gene: TRBV12-5
D gene: NA
CDR3 protein: ASGLPSMNTEAF

J gene: TRBJ1-2
V gene: TRBV28
D gene: NA
CDR3 protein: ASSQTTNYGYT

J gene: TRBJ1-2
V gene: TRBV19
D gene: NA
CDR3 protein: ASSIAWTTNYGYT

J gene: TRBJ2-3
V gene: TRBV20-1
D gene: NA
CDR3 protein: SASLRSTDTQY

J gene: TRBJ2-7
V gene: TRBV19
D gene: NA
CDR3 protein: ASSIRDNYEQY

J gene: TRBJ1-6
V gene: TRBV6-1
D gene: NA
CDR3 protein: ASSEPDNSPLH

J gene: TRBJ1-1
V gene: TRBV7-6
D gene: NA
CDR3 protein: ASSSGANTEAF

J gene: TRBJ1-2
V gene: TRBV12-3/TRBV12-4
D gene: NA
CDR3 protein: ASSHPALADYT

J gene: TRBJ2-3
V gene: TRBV7-9
D gene: NA
CDR3 protein: ASSGDGDTQY

J gene: TRBJ1-6
V gene: TRBV25-1
D gene: NA
CDR3 protein: ASSESAGENSPLH

J gene: TRBJ2-1
V gene: TRBV30
D gene: NA
CDR3 protein: AWSVQSGMGF

J gene: TRBJ1-4
V gene: TRBV11-2
D gene: NA
CDR3 protein: ASSPGRANEKLF

J gene: TRBJ1-5
V gene: TRBV12-5
D gene: TRBD1
CDR3 protein: ASAQGQGFNQPQH

J gene: TRBJ2-1
V gene: TRBV24-1
D gene: NA
CDR3 protein: ATSDGPSGEQF

J gene: TRBJ1-2
V gene: TRBV5-8
D gene: NA
CDR3 protein: ASSLELSRDVHYGYT

J gene: TRBJ1-1
V gene: TRBV28
D gene: TRBD1
CDR3 protein: ASSPLGQGDTEAF

J gene: TRBJ1-2
V gene: TRBV5-1
D gene: TRBD1
CDR3 protein: ASSTGQGTNYGYT

J gene: TRBJ2-1
V gene: TRBV20-1
D gene: TRBD2
CDR3 protein: SASSGRVVYNEQF

J gene: TRBJ2-1
V gene: TRBV11-3
D gene: NA
CDR3 protein: ASSLAVRAEQF

J gene: TRBJ2-7
V gene: TRBV28
D gene: TRBD1
CDR3 protein: ASSPGQAWTYEQY

J gene: TRBJ1-2
V gene: TRBV25-1
D gene: NA
CDR3 protein: ASSEAGRFYGYT

J gene: TRBJ2-5
V gene: TRBV10-1
D gene: TRBD1
CDR3 protein: ASSESTGFGETQY

J gene: TRBJ1-5
V gene: TRBV2
D gene: TRBD1
CDR3 protein: ASGTGEMVGQPQH

J gene: TRBJ2-7
V gene: TRBV19
D gene: NA
CDR3 protein: ASSSSLTGYEQY

J gene: TRBJ2-7
V gene: TRBV9
D gene: NA
CDR3 protein: ASSPRTELSYEQY